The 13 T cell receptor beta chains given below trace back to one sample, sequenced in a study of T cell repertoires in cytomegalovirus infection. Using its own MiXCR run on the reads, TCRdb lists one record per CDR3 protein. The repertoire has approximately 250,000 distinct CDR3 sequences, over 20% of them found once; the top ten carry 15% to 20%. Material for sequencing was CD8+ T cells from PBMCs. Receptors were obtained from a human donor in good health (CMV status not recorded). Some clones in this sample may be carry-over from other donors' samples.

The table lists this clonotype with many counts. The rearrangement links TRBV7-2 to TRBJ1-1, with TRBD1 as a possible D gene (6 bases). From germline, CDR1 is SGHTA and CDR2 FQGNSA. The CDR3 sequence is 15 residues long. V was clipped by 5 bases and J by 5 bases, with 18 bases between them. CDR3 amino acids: CASSPSGGGRTEAFF. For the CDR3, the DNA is TGTGCCAGCAGCCCCTCGGGAGGGGGTAGGACTGAAGCTTTCTTT.

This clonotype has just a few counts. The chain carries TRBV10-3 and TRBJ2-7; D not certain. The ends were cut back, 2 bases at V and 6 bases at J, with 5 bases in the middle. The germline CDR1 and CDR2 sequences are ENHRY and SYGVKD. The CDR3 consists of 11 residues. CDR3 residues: CAISEGGEQYF. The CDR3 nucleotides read TGTGCCATCAGTGAGGGTGGCGAGCAGTACTTC.

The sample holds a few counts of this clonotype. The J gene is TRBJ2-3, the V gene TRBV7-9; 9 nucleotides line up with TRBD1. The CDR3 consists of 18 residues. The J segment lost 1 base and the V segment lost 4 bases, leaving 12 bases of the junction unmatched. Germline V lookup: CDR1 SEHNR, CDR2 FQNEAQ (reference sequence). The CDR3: CASSSPGTDRGGTDTQYF. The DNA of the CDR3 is TGTGCCAGCAGCTCGCCGGGGACTGACAGGGGGGGCACAGATACGCAGTATTTT.

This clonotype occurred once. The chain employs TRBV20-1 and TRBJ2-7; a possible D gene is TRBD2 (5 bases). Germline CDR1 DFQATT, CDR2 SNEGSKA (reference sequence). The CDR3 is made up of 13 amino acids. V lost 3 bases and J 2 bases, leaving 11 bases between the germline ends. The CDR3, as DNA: TGCAGTGCTAGGGAGGACGGGACCTACGAGCAGTACTTC. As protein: CSAREDGTYEQYF.

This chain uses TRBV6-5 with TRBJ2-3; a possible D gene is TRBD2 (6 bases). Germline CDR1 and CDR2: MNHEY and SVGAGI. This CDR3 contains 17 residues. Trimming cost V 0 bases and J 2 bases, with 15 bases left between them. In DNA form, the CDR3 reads TGTGCCAGCAGTTACTCGCGCGCGGGGAGAGCCACAGATACGCAGTATTTT. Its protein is CASSYSRAGRATDTQYF.

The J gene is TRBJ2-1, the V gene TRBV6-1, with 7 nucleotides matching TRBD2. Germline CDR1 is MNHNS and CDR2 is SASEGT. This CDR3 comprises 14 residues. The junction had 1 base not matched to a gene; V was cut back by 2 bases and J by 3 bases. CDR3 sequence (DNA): TGTGCCAGCAGTGAATGGGGGGGCTACAATGAGCAGTTCTTC. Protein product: CASSEWGGYNEQFF.

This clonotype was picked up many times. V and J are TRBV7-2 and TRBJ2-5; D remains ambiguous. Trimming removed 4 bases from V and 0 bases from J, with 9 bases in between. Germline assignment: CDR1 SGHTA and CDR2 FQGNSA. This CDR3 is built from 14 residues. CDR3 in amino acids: CASSSWTDQETQYF. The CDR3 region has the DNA TGTGCCAGCAGCTCCTGGACGGACCAAGAGACCCAGTACTTC.

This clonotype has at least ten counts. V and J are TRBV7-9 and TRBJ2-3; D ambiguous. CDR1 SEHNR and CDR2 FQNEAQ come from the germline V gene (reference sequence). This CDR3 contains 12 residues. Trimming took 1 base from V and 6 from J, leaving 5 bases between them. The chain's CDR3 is CASSLGWDTQYF. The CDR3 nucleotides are TGTGCCAGCAGCTTAGGATGGGATACGCAGTATTTT.

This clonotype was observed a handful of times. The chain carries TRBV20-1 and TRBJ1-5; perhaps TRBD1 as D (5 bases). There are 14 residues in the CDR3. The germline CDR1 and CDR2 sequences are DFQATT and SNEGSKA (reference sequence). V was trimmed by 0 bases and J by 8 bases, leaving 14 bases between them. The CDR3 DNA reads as TGCAGTGCTAGAGAATCAGGGTGGGGGGAGCCCCAGCATTTT. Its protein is CSARESGWGEPQHF.

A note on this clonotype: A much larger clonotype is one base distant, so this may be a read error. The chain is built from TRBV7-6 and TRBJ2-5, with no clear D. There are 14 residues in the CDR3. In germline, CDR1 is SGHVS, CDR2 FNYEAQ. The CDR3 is CVSSLGSNQETQYF. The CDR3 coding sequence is TGTGTCAGCAGCTTAGGCAGCAATCAAGAGACCCAGTACTTC. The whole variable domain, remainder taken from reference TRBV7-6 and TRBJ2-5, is GAGVSQSPRYKVTKRGQDVALRCDPISGHVSLYWYRQALGQGPEFLTYFNYEAQQDKSGLPNDRFSAERPEGSISTLTIQRTEQRDSAMYRCVSSLGSNQETQYFGPGTRLLVL.

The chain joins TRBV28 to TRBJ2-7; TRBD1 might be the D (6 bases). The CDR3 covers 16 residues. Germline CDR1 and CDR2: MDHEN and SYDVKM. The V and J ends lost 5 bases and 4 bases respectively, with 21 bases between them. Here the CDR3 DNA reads TGTGCCAGCAGTCCTTATGCCAGGGGATCCCCTTACGAGCAGTACTTC. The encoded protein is CASSPYARGSPYEQYF.

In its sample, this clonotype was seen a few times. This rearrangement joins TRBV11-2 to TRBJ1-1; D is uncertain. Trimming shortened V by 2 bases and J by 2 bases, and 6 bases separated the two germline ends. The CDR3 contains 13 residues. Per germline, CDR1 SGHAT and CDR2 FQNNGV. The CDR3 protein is CASSLFPNTEAFF. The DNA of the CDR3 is TGTGCCAGCAGCTTATTCCCTAACACTGAAGCTTTCTTT. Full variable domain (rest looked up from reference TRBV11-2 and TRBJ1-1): EAGVAQSPRYKIIEKRQSVAFWCNPISGHATLYWYQQILGQGPKLLIQFQNNGVVDDSQLPKDRFSAERLKGVDSTLKIQPAKLEDSAVYLCASSLFPNTEAFFGQGTRLTVV.

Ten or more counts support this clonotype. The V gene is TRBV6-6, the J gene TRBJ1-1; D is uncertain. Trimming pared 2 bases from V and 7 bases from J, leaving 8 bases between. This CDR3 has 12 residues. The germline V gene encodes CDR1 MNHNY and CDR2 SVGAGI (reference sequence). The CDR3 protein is CASSYGQLEAFF. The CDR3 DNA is TGTGCCAGCAGTTACGGGCAGCTTGAAGCTTTCTTT.